The 20 T cell receptor beta chains below were found in one sample sequenced in a study of cytomegalovirus exposure and HLA in healthy donors. Here immunoSEQ multiplex PCR was the method, and the copy in TCRdb shows in-frame clones only, minus some. The repertoire holds roughly 90,000 clones, approximately 81% seen once, with roughly 20% in the top ten. Sequenced sample: PBMCs. The receptors shown here come from a man aged 18 to 30 in good health and CMV-seropositive.

The chain is built from TRBV28 and TRBJ1-2; 9 bases match TRBD1. Germline assignment: CDR1 MDHEN and CDR2 SYDVKM. J lost 4 bases, V lost 1 base, and 4 bases had no gene match. This CDR3 is built from 15 residues. The CDR3 DNA reads as TGTGCCAGCAGTTTATCCGGGACAGGGATCTATGGCTACACCTTC. Protein sequence: CASSLSGTGIYGYTF.

The rearrangement links TRBV30 to TRBJ1-5; 9 bases are shared with TRBD1. This CDR3 is 14 amino acids long. Per the germline V gene, CDR1 is GTSNPN and CDR2 is SVGIG (reference sequence). V was pared by 1 base and J by 4 bases, with 2 bases of the junction left unmatched. The CDR3, as DNA: TGTGCCTGGAGTGGGGGACAGGGTAATCAGCCCCAGCATTTT. Translated: CAWSGGQGNQPQHF.

The chain's CDR3 is CASSQDQSGSFYEQYF. The CDR3 nucleotides read TGTGCCAGCAGCCAAGATCAAAGCGGGAGTTTCTACGAGCAGTACTTC. V is TRBV4-2 and J is TRBJ2-7; 8 nucleotides agree with TRBD2. This CDR3 has 16 amino acids. Trimming at V came to 0 bases and at J to 3 bases, leaving 7 bases not matched to a gene. Germline V CDR1 and CDR2: LGHNA, YNFKEQ.

The chain has TRBV5-1 and TRBJ2-5, with a weak D call TRBD1 (6 bases). This CDR3 has 15 amino acids. Trimming took off 3 bases at V and 1 base at J, with 13 bases between the two ends. Germline V gene sequence: CDR1 SGHRS, CDR2 YFSETQ. The DNA for the CDR3 is TGCGCCAGCAGCTCGACAGGTTCCCCCCAAGAGACCCAGTACTTC. This gives the protein CASSSTGSPQETQYF. Complete variable domain (other parts from reference TRBV5-1 and TRBJ2-5): KAGVTQTPRYLIKTRGQQVTLSCSPISGHRSVSWYQQTPGQGLQFLFEYFSETQRNKGNFPGRFSGRQFSNSRSEMNVSTLELGDSALYLCASSSTGSPQETQYFGPGTRLLVL.

The rearrangement links TRBV7-2 to TRBJ1-1; D unclear. Germline CDR1 and CDR2: SGHTA and FQGNSA. CDR3 length: 14 amino acids. Trimming took 5 bases from V and 4 from J, leaving 14 bases between them. The CDR3: CASSSTLPGTEAFF. The CDR3 DNA reads TGTGCCAGCAGCAGCACTCTCCCTGGCACTGAAGCTTTCTTT.

This chain connects TRBV7-9 to TRBJ1-1; D remains ambiguous. Trimming took 3 bases from V and 5 from J, leaving 7 bases between them. The CDR3 consists of 12 residues. CDR1 is SEHNR, CDR2 FQNEAQ, per germline (reference sequence). The chain's CDR3 is CASSLWETEAFF. CDR3 DNA: TGTGCCAGCAGCTTGTGGGAGACTGAAGCTTTCTTT. Looking up the rest from reference TRBV7-9 and TRBJ1-1 gives the full variable domain: DTGVSQNPRHKITKRGQNVTFRCDPISEHNRLYWYRQTLGQGPEFLTYFQNEAQLEKSRLLSDRFSAERPKGSFSTLEIQRTEQGDSAMYLCASSLWETEAFFGQGTRLTVV.

The chain links TRBV5-1 to TRBJ1-2, with unresolved D. The V end was cut by 4 bases, the J end by 4 bases, with 11 bases between. Germline-derived CDR1 and CDR2 are SGHRS and YFSETQ. The CDR3 covers 13 residues. The CDR3 sequence: CASSGTSGYGYTF. The CDR3 DNA is TGCGCCAGCAGCGGTACAAGCGGCTATGGCTACACCTTC.

This chain uses TRBV4-1 with TRBJ1-2; possibly TRBD1 for D (6 bases). The V end was cut by 1 base, the J end by 8 bases, with 8 bases between. Germline loops: CDR1 MGHRA, CDR2 YSYEKL. The CDR3 loop spans 12 amino acids. The CDR3 DNA follows: TGCGCCAGCAGCCAAGGGGGGCGCGGCTACACCTTC. Amino acid sequence: CASSQGGRGYTF.

The V and J genes are TRBV7-2 and TRBJ2-1, with TRBD2 matching 9 bases. Germline V gene lookup returns CDR1 SGHTA and CDR2 FQGNSA. V lost 5 bases to trimming and J lost 4 bases; unmatched junction nucleotides: 6. This CDR3 is 15 amino acids long. The CDR3 DNA reads as TGTGCCAGCAGCCTCGGACTAGCGCCATACAATGAGCAGTTCTTC. The encoded protein is CASSLGLAPYNEQFF.

This rearrangement joins TRBV6-5 to TRBJ1-1; weak D call: TRBD1 (5 bases). The CDR3 is 12 residues long. V was shortened by 5 bases and J by 10 bases, with 14 bases between the two germline ends. Germline CDR1 reads MNHEY; CDR2 reads SVGAGI. CDR3 loop: CASSPGPTGAFF. In DNA, the CDR3 is TGTGCCAGCAGTCCTGGACCCACAGGAGCTTTCTTT.

The rearrangement links TRBV4-2 to TRBJ2-7; D perhaps matches TRBD2 (5 bases). CDR3 length: 13 residues. V dropped 0 bases and J dropped 12 bases, with 15 bases sitting between them. Germline V gives CDR1 LGHNA, CDR2 YNFKEQ. The CDR3 spells CASSQERMRATYF. The CDR3 DNA reads as TGTGCCAGCAGCCAAGAACGGATGCGGGCGACGTACTTC.

This chain uses TRBV9 with TRBJ1-5; 7 bases fit TRBD1. The ends lost 2 bases at V and 1 base at J; junction bases unmatched: 6. CDR1 and CDR2 from the germline V gene are SGDLS and YYNGEE. The CDR3 is 16 residues long. CDR3 sequence (DNA): TGTGCCAGCAGCGTCGGGACAGACCCCAGCAATCAGCCCCAGCATTTT. It codes for CASSVGTDPSNQPQHF.

The chain recombines TRBV25-1 with TRBJ1-5; D not certain. In germline, CDR1 is MGHDK, CDR2 SYGVNS. Trimming pared 3 bases from V and 3 bases from J, leaving 9 bases between. The CDR3 runs to 14 residues. The DNA for the CDR3 is TGTGCCAGCAGTGATCTAGGCAACAATCAGCCCCAGCATTTT. It yields the protein CASSDLGNNQPQHF. The full variable domain, in which reference TRBV25-1 and TRBJ1-5 provide the parts outside the CDR3, is EADIYQTPRYLVIGTGKKITLECSQTMGHDKMYWYQQDPGMELHLIHYSYGVNSTEKGDLSSESTVSRIRTEHFPLTLESARPSHTSQYLCASSDLGNNQPQHFGDGTRLSIL.

This chain links TRBV4-2 with TRBJ2-7; a weak D match, TRBD1 (5 bases). The V gene lost 3 bases and the J gene lost 0 bases, with 15 bases spanning the gap. CDR1 and CDR2 (germline): LGHNA, YNFKEQ. The CDR3 length is 16 residues. This CDR3 is CASSHVVGQPSYEQYF. The CDR3, as DNA: TGTGCCAGCAGCCATGTAGTGGGGCAGCCCTCCTACGAGCAGTACTTC.

The CDR3, as DNA: TGTGCCACCAGCAGAAAAGACACGACAGATACGCAGTATTTT. Translated, it gives CATSRKDTTDTQYF. The V and J genes are TRBV15 and TRBJ2-3; D gene unclear. Trimming stripped 2 bases from V and 3 bases from J, with 9 bases between. Germline CDR1 is LNHNV and CDR2 is YYDKDF (reference sequence). The CDR3 covers 14 residues.

This chain links TRBV18 with TRBJ1-4; TRBD1 matches at 8 bases. Germline V gene sequence: CDR1 KGHSH, CDR2 LQKENI. J lost 8 bases, V lost 5 bases, and 7 bases had no gene match. This CDR3 comprises 14 residues. CDR3 coding DNA: TGTGCCAGCTCAGAGGGGACAGGACCCGAAAAACTGTTTTTT. Translated, it gives CASSEGTGPEKLFF.

V gene TRBV6-4 combines with J gene TRBJ1-1; 8 bases are a match to TRBD1. The germline gives CDR1 MRHNA, CDR2 SNTAGT. V was pared by 4 bases and J by 7 bases, with 8 bases of the junction left unmatched. The CDR3 loop spans 14 amino acids. The CDR3 reads CASSAFTGGGEAFF. Written as DNA, the CDR3 is TGTGCCAGCAGTGCCTTCACAGGGGGAGGTGAAGCTTTCTTT.

The chain links TRBV5-6 to TRBJ2-7; TRBD2 might be the D (5 bases). V shed 3 bases and J shed 2 bases, with 12 bases lying between them. The germline gives CDR1 SGHDT, CDR2 YYEEEE. This CDR3 is built from 14 residues. In DNA form, the CDR3 reads TGTGCCAGCAGCTCAGCGGCTCGACCCTACGAGCAGTACTTC. Protein: CASSSAARPYEQYF.

This clone occurred a few times. In nucleotides, the CDR3 is TGTGCCAGCAGTTACCTAGACGATCAGCCCCAGCATTTT. This sequence encodes CASSYLDDQPQHF. This sequence joins TRBV6-6 and TRBJ1-5, with D unresolved. Germline CDR1 MNHNY, CDR2 SVGAGI (reference sequence). V lost 2 bases to trimming and J lost 5 bases, with 7 bases between them. This CDR3 spans 13 amino acids.

The rearrangement links TRBV11-3 to TRBJ2-1; 10 bases align to TRBD2. Germline loops: CDR1 SGHNT, CDR2 YENEEA. The CDR3 length is 15 residues. Trimming at V came to 3 bases and at J to 10 bases, leaving 9 bases not matched to a gene. CDR3 region: CASSFSSGSFREQFF. CDR3 nucleotides: TGTGCCAGCAGCTTCTCTAGCGGGAGTTTTAGAGAGCAGTTCTTC.